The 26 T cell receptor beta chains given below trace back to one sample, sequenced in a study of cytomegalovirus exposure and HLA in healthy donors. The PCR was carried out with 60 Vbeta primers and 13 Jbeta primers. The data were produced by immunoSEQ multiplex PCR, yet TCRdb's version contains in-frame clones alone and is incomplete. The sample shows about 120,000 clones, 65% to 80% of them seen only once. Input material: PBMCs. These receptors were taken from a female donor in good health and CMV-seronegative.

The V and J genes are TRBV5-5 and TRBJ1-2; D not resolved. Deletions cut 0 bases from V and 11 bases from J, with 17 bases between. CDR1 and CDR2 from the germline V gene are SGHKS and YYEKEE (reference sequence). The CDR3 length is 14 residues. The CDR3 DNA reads TGTGCCAGCAGCTTGGCCGGCGGTGTAAGAGGGTACACCTTC. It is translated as CASSLAGGVRGYTF.

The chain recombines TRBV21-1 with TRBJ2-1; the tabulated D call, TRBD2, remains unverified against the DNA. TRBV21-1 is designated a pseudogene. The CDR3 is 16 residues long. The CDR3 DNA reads TGTGCCAGCAGCAAATTTGGGACTCCCCCGGTCAATGAGCAGTTCTTC. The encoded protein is CASSKFGTPPVNEQFF.

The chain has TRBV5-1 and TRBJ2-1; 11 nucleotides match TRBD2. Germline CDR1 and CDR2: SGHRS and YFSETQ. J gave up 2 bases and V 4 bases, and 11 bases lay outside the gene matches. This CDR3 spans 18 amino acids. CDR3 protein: CASSDRGLAGGTYNEQFF. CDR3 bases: TGCGCCAGCAGCGACCGTGGGCTAGCGGGGGGAACCTACAATGAGCAGTTCTTC. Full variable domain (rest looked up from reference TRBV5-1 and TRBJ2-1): KAGVTQTPRYLIKTRGQQVTLSCSPISGHRSVSWYQQTPGQGLQFLFEYFSETQRNKGNFPGRFSGRQFSNSRSEMNVSTLELGDSALYLCASSDRGLAGGTYNEQFFGPGTRLTVL.

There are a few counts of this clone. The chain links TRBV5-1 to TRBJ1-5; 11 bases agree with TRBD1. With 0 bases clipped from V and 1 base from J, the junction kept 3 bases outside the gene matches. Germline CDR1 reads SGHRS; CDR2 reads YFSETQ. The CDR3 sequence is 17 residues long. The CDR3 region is CASSLGTGGKSNQPQHF. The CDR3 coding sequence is TGCGCCAGCAGCTTGGGGACAGGGGGCAAGAGCAATCAGCCCCAGCATTTT.

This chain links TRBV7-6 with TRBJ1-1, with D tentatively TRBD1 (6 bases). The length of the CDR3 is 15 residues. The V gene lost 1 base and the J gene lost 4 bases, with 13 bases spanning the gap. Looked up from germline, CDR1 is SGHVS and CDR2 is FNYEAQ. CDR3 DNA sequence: TGTGCCAGCAGCTTAGAACGCGGGGGCGGCACTGAAGCTTTCTTT. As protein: CASSLERGGGTEAFF.

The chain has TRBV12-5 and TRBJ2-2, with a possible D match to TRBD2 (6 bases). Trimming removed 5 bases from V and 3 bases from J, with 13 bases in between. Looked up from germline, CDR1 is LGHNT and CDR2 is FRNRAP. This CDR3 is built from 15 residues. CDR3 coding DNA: TGTGCTAGTGGTAACAAAAGGAGGGACACCGGGGAGCTGTTTTTT. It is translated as CASGNKRRDTGELFF.

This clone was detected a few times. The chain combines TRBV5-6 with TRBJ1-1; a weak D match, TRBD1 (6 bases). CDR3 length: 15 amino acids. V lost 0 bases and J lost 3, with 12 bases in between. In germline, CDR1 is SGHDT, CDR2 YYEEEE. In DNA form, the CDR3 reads TGTGCCAGCAGCTTGGTTGGGGGCGCGGACACTGAAGCTTTCTTT. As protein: CASSLVGGADTEAFF.

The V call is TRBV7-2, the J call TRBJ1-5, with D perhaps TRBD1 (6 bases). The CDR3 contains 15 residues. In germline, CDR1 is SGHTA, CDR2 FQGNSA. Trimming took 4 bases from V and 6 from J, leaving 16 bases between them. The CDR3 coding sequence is TGTGCCAGCAGCTGGACCCTGGGACAAATTCAGCCCCAGCATTTT. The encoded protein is CASSWTLGQIQPQHF.

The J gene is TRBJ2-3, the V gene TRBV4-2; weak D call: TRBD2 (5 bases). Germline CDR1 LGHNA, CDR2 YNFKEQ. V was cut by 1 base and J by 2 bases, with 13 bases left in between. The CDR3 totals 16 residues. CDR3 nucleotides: TGTGCCAGCAGCCAAGTTGGCGGGTCCATCACAGATACGCAGTATTTT. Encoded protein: CASSQVGGSITDTQYF.

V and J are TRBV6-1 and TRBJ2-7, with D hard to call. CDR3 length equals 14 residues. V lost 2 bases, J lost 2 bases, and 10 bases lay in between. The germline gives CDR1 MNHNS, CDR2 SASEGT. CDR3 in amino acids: CASSELVETYEQYF. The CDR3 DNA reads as TGTGCCAGCAGTGAACTGGTGGAGACCTACGAGCAGTACTTC.

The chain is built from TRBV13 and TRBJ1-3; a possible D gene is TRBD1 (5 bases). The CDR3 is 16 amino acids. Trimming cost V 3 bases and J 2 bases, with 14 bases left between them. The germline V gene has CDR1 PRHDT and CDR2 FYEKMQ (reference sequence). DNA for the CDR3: TGTGCCAGCAGCTTTGGAGGGGAATCCCCTGGAAACACCATATATTTT. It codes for CASSFGGESPGNTIYF.

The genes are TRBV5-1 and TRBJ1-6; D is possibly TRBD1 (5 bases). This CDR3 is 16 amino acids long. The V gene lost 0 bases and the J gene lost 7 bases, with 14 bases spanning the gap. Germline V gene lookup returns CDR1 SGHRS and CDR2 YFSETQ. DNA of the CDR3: TGCGCCAGCAGCTTGGCCTCGGGGGACGGGAATTCACCCCTCCACTTT. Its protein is CASSLASGDGNSPLHF.

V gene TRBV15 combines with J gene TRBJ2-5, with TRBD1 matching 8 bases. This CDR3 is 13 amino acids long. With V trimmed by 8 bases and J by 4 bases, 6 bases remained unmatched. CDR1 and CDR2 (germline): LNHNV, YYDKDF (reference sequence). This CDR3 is CATDGTGRETQYF. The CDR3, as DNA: TGTGCCACCGACGGGACAGGACGAGAGACCCAGTACTTC.

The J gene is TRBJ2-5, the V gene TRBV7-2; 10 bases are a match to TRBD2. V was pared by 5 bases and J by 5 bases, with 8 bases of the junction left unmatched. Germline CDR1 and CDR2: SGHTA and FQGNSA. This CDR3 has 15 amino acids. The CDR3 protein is CASSAPGLAAETQYF. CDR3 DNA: TGTGCCAGCAGCGCCCCCGGACTAGCGGCTGAGACCCAGTACTTC.

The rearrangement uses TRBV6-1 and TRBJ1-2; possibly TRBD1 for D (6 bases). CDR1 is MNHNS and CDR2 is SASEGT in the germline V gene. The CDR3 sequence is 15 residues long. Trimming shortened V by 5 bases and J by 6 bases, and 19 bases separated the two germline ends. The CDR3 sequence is CASSQPQGKVNGYTF. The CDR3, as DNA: TGTGCCAGCAGTCAACCTCAGGGGAAAGTGAATGGCTACACCTTC.

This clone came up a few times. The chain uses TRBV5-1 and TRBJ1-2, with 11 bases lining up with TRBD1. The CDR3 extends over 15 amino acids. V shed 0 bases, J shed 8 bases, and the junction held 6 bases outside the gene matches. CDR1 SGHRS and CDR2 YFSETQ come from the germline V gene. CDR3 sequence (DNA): TGCGCCAGCAGCTTGGCCGGGACAGGGGGTGAGGGCTACACCTTC. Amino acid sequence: CASSLAGTGGEGYTF. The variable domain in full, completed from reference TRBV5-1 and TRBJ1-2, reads KAGVTQTPRYLIKTRGQQVTLSCSPISGHRSVSWYQQTPGQGLQFLFEYFSETQRNKGNFPGRFSGRQFSNSRSEMNVSTLELGDSALYLCASSLAGTGGEGYTFGSGTRLTVV.

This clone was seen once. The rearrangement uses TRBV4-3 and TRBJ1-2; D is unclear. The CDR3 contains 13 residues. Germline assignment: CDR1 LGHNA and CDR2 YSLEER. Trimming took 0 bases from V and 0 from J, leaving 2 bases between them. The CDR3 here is CASSQDTNYGYTF. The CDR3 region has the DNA TGCGCCAGCAGCCAAGATACTAACTATGGCTACACCTTC.

CDR3 sequence: CASSLRGQGWSYEQYF. The CDR3 bases are TGTGCCAGCAGCCTCCGAGGACAGGGTTGGTCCTACGAGCAGTACTTC. V is TRBV13 and J is TRBJ2-5, with 8 bases lining up with TRBD1. The DNA end is a closer match to TRBJ2-7, so the J assignment may be wrong. Germline lookup yields CDR1 PRHDT and CDR2 FYEKMQ (reference sequence). The CDR3 spans 16 residues.

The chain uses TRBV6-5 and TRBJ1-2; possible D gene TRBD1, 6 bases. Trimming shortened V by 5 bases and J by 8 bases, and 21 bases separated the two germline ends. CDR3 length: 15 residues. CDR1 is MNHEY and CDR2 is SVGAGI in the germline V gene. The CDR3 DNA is TGTGCCAGCAGTACGACGGTTCGGGGGGCGGGAGGCTACACCTTC. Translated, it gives CASSTTVRGAGGYTF.

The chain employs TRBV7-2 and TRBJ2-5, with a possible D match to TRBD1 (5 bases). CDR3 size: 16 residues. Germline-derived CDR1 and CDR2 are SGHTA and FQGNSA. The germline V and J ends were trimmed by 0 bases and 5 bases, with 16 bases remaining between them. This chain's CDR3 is CASSLAPDVRGETQYF. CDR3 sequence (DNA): TGTGCCAGCAGCTTAGCCCCGGACGTAAGGGGTGAGACCCAGTACTTC.

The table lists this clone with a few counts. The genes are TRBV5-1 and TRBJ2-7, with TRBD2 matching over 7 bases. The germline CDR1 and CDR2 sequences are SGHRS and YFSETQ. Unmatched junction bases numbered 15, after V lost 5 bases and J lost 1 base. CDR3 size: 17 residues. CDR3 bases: TGCGCCAGCAGTCAACGAAGCGGGGACTACCGTTCCTACGAGCAGTACTTC. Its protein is CASSQRSGDYRSYEQYF.

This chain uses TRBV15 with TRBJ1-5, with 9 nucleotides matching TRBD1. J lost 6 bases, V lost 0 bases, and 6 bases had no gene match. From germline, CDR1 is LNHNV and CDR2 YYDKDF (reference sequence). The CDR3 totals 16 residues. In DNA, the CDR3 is TGTGCCACCAGCAGAGAGTTACAGGGGGCGGGTCAGCCCCAGCATTTT. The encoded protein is CATSRELQGAGQPQHF.

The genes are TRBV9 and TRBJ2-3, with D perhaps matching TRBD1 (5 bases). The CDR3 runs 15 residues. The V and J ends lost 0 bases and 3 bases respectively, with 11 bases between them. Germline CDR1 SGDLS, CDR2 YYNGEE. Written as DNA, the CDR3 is TGTGCCAGCAGCGTAGGGGCAGGGTGGACAGATACGCAGTATTTT. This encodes CASSVGAGWTDTQYF.

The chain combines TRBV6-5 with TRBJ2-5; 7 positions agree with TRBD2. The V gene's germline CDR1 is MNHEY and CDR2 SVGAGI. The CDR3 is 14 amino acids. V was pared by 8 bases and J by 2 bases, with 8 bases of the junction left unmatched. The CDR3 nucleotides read TGTGCCAGCTCCCTGGGGGGGGGTCAAGAGACCCAGTACTTC. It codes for CASSLGGGQETQYF.

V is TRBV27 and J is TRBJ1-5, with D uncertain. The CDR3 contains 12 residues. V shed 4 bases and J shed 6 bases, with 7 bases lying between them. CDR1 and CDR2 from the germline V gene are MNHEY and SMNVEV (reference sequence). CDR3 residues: CASSSPGQPQHF. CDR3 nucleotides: TGTGCCAGCAGTTCCCCCGGTCAGCCCCAGCATTTT.

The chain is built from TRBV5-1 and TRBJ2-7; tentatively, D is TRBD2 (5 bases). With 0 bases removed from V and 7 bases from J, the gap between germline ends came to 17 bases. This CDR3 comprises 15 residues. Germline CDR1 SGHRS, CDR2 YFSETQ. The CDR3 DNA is TGCGCCAGCAGCTTGGATGCGGCTGCCCCGGGGGAGCAGTACTTC. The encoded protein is CASSLDAAAPGEQYF.